These 10 T cell receptor beta chains came from one sample sequenced in a study of blood T cells in healthy people across ages. Using a J-beta primer mix together with a sample-barcoded 5' primer, a second PCR was run for 7 to 11 cycles. TCRdb fed the 5' RACE reads into MiXCR, producing one record per CDR3 protein. The sample has approximately 1,100,000 distinct CDR3 sequences; under 55% are singletons. The sequenced material came from blood. These receptors came from a woman aged 60-75 years in good health.

The chain joins TRBV27 to TRBJ2-5; 11 nucleotides align to TRBD2. CDR3 length: 15 amino acids. Germline V gene sequence: CDR1 MNHEY, CDR2 SMNVEV (reference sequence). After removal of 7 bases from V and 2 bases from J, the junction contained 6 bases not matched to a gene. The CDR3 sequence: CASIPGLAAQETQYF. CDR3 DNA: TGTGCCAGCATCCCGGGACTAGCGGCTCAAGAGACCCAGTACTTC.

CDR3 sequence: CASYPAGVRLAEAGSTGELFF. The DNA of the CDR3 is TGTGCCAGTTACCCCGCGGGAGTGCGACTAGCGGAGGCCGGTAGCACCGGGGAGCTGTTTTTT. The chain has TRBV12-3 or TRBV12-4 and TRBJ2-2; 9 positions match TRBD2. The ends lost 9 bases at V and 4 bases at J; junction bases unmatched: 27. The CDR3 runs 21 residues.

This clonotype was seen a handful of times. A read error may produce the germline difference seen at one junction end. The CDR3 DNA sequence: TGTGCCAGCAGCGCCGGGACAGCCCAAAACATTCAGTACTTC. Protein sequence: CASSAGTAQNIQYF. The chain recombines TRBV4-2 with TRBJ2-4; 7 nucleotides match TRBD1. Germline V gives CDR1 LGHNA, CDR2 YNFKEQ. This CDR3 is built from 14 residues.

The gene calls are TRBV6-1 and TRBJ2-1, with 8 bases that match TRBD2. V dropped 6 bases and J dropped 7; count of bases not matched to a gene: 8. The CDR3 loop spans 14 amino acids. From germline, CDR1 is MNHNS and CDR2 SASEGT. Here the CDR3 reads CASRPAGVLNEQFF. CDR3 DNA sequence: TGTGCCAGCAGACCAGCGGGAGTATTGAATGAGCAGTTCTTC.

This clonotype was seen only a few times. V usage is TRBV6-5 and J usage is TRBJ2-7, with 7 bases lining up with TRBD2. This CDR3 is built from 14 residues. Looked up from germline, CDR1 is MNHEY and CDR2 is SVGAGI. V gave up 0 bases and J gave up 6 bases; unmatched junction bases: 5. CDR3 in amino acids: CASSYSRELGEQYF. CDR3 nucleotide sequence: TGTGCCAGCAGTTACTCGCGGGAGCTAGGCGAGCAGTACTTC.

The gene calls are TRBV10-3 and TRBJ1-6; D unclear. The ends were cut back, 6 bases at V and 9 bases at J, with 12 bases in the middle. Germline CDR1 ENHRY, CDR2 SYGVKD. The CDR3 runs to 13 residues. The CDR3 loop reads CAIRSGEGSPLHF. Written as DNA, the CDR3 is TGTGCCATCAGATCGGGTGAGGGTTCACCCCTCCACTTT.

This clonotype was picked up a small number of times. V usage is TRBV27 and J usage is TRBJ2-5, with D perhaps matching TRBD1 (6 bases). The CDR3 is made up of 13 amino acids. Germline CDR1 MNHEY, CDR2 SMNVEV (reference sequence). Trimming took off 2 bases at V and 6 bases at J, with 10 bases between the two ends. CDR3 amino acids: CASSLIGQQTQYF. The CDR3 DNA sequence: TGTGCCAGCAGTTTAATAGGACAGCAGACCCAGTACTTC.

This clonotype has a handful of counts. The V and J genes are TRBV10-3 and TRBJ1-1; D is ambiguous. The V end was cut by 5 bases, the J end by 1 base, with 11 bases between. Germline assignment: CDR1 ENHRY and CDR2 SYGVKD. This CDR3 has 14 residues. The DNA of the CDR3 is TGTGCCATCAGTAGTGGCGCAGCGAACACTGAAGCTTTCTTT. As protein: CAISSGAANTEAFF.

This clonotype was observed a few times. The CDR3 DNA follows: TGTGCCAGCAGCTTACTTGCAGGATGGCTGGCCAAAAACATTCAGTACTTC. It specifies CASSLLAGWLAKNIQYF. The chain recombines TRBV11-2 with TRBJ2-4, with unresolved D. V dropped 2 bases and J dropped 1 base, with 15 bases sitting between them. Germline values: CDR1 SGHAT, CDR2 FQNNGV. This CDR3 is 17 amino acids long. The entire variable domain, with the rest obtained from reference TRBV11-2 and TRBJ2-4, is as follows: EAGVAQSPRYKIIEKRQSVAFWCNPISGHATLYWYQQILGQGPKLLIQFQNNGVVDDSQLPKDRFSAERLKGVDSTLKIQPAKLEDSAVYLCASSLLAGWLAKNIQYFGAGTRLSVL.

The V and J genes are TRBV20-1 and TRBJ2-3; 11 nucleotides line up with TRBD2. The CDR3 runs 18 residues. Trimming took 5 bases from V and 1 from J; bases not matched to a gene: 14. Germline V gene lookup returns CDR1 DFQATT and CDR2 SNEGSKA (reference sequence). CDR3 protein: CSAEASGRPDHGTDTQYF. CDR3 DNA sequence: TGCAGTGCTGAGGCTAGCGGGAGGCCAGACCATGGCACAGATACGCAGTATTTT.